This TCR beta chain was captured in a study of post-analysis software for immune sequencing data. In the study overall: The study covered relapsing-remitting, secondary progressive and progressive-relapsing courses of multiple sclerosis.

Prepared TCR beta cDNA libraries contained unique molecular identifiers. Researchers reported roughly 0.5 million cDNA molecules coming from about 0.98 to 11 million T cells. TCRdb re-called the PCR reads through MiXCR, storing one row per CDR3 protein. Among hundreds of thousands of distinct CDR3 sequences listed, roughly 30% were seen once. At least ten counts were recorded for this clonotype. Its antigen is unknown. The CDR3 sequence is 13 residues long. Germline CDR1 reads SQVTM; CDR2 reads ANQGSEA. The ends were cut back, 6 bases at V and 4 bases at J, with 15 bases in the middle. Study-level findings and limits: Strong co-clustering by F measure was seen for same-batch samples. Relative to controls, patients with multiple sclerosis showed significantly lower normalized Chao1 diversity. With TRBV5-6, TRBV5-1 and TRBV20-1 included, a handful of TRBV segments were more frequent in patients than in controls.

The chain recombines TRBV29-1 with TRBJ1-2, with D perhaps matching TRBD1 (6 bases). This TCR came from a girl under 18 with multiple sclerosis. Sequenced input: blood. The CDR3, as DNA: TGCAGCGTCCAACAGGGCCCCGTCTATGGCTACACCTTC. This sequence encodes CSVQQGPVYGYTF.